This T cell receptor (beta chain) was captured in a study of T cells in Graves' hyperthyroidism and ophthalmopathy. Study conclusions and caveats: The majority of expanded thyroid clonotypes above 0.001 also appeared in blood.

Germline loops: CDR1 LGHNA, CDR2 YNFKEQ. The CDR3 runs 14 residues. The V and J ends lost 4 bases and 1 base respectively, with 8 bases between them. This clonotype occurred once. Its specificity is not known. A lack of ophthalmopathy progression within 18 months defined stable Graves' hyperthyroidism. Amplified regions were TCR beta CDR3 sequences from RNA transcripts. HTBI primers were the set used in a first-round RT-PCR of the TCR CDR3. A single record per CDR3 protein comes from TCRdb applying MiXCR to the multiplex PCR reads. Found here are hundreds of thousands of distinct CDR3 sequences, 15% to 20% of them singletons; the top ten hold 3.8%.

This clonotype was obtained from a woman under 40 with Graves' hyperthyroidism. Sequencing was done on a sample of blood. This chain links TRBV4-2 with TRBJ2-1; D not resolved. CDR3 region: CASSRPTSYNEQFF. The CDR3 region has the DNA TGTGCCAGCAGCCGCCCCACTTCCTACAATGAGCAGTTCTTC.